The next 29 T cell receptor beta chains were all read from a single sample in a study of blood T cells in healthy people across ages (dated by TCRdb to between 2014 and 2017). The method was 5' RACE. The data were produced on an Illumina HiSeq 2500. A second PCR of roughly 7 to 12 cycles was performed with a sample-barcoded 5' primer and a J-beta primer mix. TCRdb reanalyzed the raw reads on its own, using fastp at Q25 for trimming and MiXCR for clone calling, and kept in-frame beta chains. When rows share a CDR3 protein, they turn into one entry using the most common DNA and genes. The sample table records over a million distinct CDR3 sequences; approximately 26% of these occur just once. Around 0.7% of the sample belongs to the ten largest clones. These same records also appear under a second study, on T cells of mothers and their children.

Sequencing was performed on blood. The receptors shown here come from a girl aged 2-9 years in good health.

The chain is built from TRBV20-1 and TRBJ2-3, with 10 bases aligning to TRBD2. V lost 0 bases to trimming and J lost 4 bases; unmatched junction nucleotides: 4. Germline V lookup: CDR1 DFQATT, CDR2 SNEGSKA (reference sequence). The CDR3 extends over 15 amino acids. This CDR3 reads CSARDQLAGADTQYF. CDR3 nucleotides: TGCAGTGCTAGAGATCAGCTAGCGGGAGCAGATACGCAGTATTTT.

This clonotype appeared a few times. V is TRBV12-3 or TRBV12-4 and J is TRBJ1-1, with D hard to call. Trimming removed 6 bases from V and 3 bases from J, with 14 bases in between. The CDR3 contains 14 residues. CDR3 bases: TGTGCCAGCAGCCTGGCCTTTATCCACACTGAAGCTTTCTTT. The encoded protein is CASSLAFIHTEAFF.

This clonotype was picked up a small number of times. The J gene is TRBJ1-3, the V gene TRBV3-1; D is possibly TRBD1 (5 bases). Trimming took off 4 bases at V and 0 bases at J, with 10 bases between the two ends. Germline lookup yields CDR1 LGHDT and CDR2 YNNKEL (reference sequence). The CDR3 has 15 residues. This CDR3 reads CASSPWTSSGNTIYF. For the CDR3, the DNA is TGTGCCAGCAGCCCTTGGACAAGCTCTGGAAACACCATATATTTT.

V and J are TRBV20-1 and TRBJ2-1; 11 nucleotides match TRBD2. Germline loops: CDR1 DFQATT, CDR2 SNEGSKA (reference sequence). The V gene end was trimmed by 4 bases and the J gene end by 7 bases; junction bases not matched to a gene: 9. This CDR3 is built from 15 residues. As DNA, the CDR3 is TGCAGTGCTACAGTACTAGCGGGGGCCACAAATGAGCAGTTCTTC. Translating it yields CSATVLAGATNEQFF.

The V call is TRBV3-1, the J call TRBJ1-1; D ambiguous. Trimming cost V 6 bases and J 4 bases, with 15 bases left between them. Germline V gene lookup returns CDR1 LGHDT and CDR2 YNNKEL (reference sequence). CDR3 length equals 14 residues. The CDR3 spells CASRIGPLGTEAFF. For the CDR3, the DNA is TGTGCCAGCAGAATAGGCCCGTTAGGCACTGAAGCTTTCTTT.

This CDR3 is CASSYMAVNQPQHF. CDR3 DNA: TGTGCCAGCAGTTACATGGCAGTGAATCAGCCCCAGCATTTT. V usage is TRBV6-7 and J usage is TRBJ1-5; D gene unclear. TRBV6-7 belongs to the ORF category, with a function that is uncertain. This CDR3 has 14 residues. Trimming cost V 2 bases and J 4 bases, with 9 bases left between them.

This chain links TRBV4-3 with TRBJ2-5, with D tentatively TRBD1 (5 bases). The CDR3 is 15 residues long. Germline V CDR1 and CDR2: LGHNA, YSLEER. Trimming cost V 1 base and J 2 bases, with 11 bases left between them. CDR3 loop: CASSQGRAAQETQYF. The CDR3 DNA reads TGCGCCAGCAGCCAAGGCAGGGCCGCACAAGAGACCCAGTACTTC.

The sample holds a few counts of this clonotype. The chain is built from TRBV25-1 and TRBJ2-1; tentatively, D is TRBD2 (7 bases). The CDR3 consists of 21 residues. Germline V gene sequence: CDR1 MGHDK, CDR2 SYGVNS. V shed 0 bases and J shed 4 bases, with 28 bases lying between them. In DNA form, the CDR3 reads TGTGCCAGCAGTGAATATTTCCCCGGGGGCGGGAGTCCCGACCCATACAATGAGCAGTTCTTC. Translated, it gives CASSEYFPGGGSPDPYNEQFF.

The chain has TRBV7-2 and TRBJ2-5, with D hard to call. The CDR3 is 12 residues long. Germline values: CDR1 SGHTA, CDR2 FQGNSA. V was clipped by 6 bases and J by 7 bases, with 12 bases between them. This CDR3 is CASSPGAGTQYF. CDR3 nucleotide sequence: TGTGCCAGCAGTCCAGGCGCAGGGACCCAGTACTTC.

This rearrangement joins TRBV20-1 to TRBJ2-5; tentatively, D is TRBD2 (6 bases). There are 14 residues in the CDR3. Trimming removed 6 bases from V and 3 bases from J, with 17 bases in between. Per germline, CDR1 DFQATT and CDR2 SNEGSKA (reference sequence). Here the CDR3 DNA reads TGCAGTGCCCCGAGCCCTAGCGCAGAAGAGACCCAGTACTTC. It yields the protein CSAPSPSAEETQYF.

In its sample, this clonotype was seen a few times. The chain combines TRBV10-3 with TRBJ1-2, with 7 bases fitting TRBD1. The CDR3 is 15 amino acids. Germline trimming cut 7 bases from V and 4 bases from J; bases unmatched to any gene: 12. The germline V gene encodes CDR1 ENHRY and CDR2 SYGVKD. CDR3 region: CAINLRDRLSYGYTF. CDR3 DNA sequence: TGTGCCATCAACCTCCGGGACAGACTTAGCTATGGCTACACCTTC.

The gene calls are TRBV4-3 and TRBJ1-1; the D is unclear. The ends were cut back, 1 base at V and 4 bases at J, with 7 bases in the middle. This CDR3 contains 13 residues. Germline loops: CDR1 LGHNA, CDR2 YSLEER. The CDR3 DNA reads as TGCGCCAGCAGCCAAGCTCCGAGCACTGAAGCTTTCTTT. Its translation is CASSQAPSTEAFF.

V and J are TRBV20-1 and TRBJ2-1; TRBD2 aligns across 11 bases. This CDR3 comprises 14 residues. Trimming cost V 5 bases and J 5 bases; bases outside gene matches: 5. Germline lookup yields CDR1 DFQATT and CDR2 SNEGSKA (reference sequence). CDR3 nucleotides: TGCAGTGCTCATGGACTAGCGGGTGACAATGAGCAGTTCTTC. Amino acid sequence: CSAHGLAGDNEQFF.

The V call is TRBV7-8, the J call TRBJ2-7; D gene uncertain. This CDR3 has 13 amino acids. The V and J ends lost 8 bases and 1 base respectively, with 12 bases between them. CDR1 is SGHVS and CDR2 is FQNEAQ in the germline V gene. CDR3 DNA sequence: TGTGCCAGCCGACGGTCGAGTTCCTACGAGCAGTACTTC. Translation: CASRRSSSYEQYF. Filled out from reference TRBV7-8 and TRBJ2-7, the complete variable domain reads GAGVSQSPRYKVAKRGQDVALRCDPISGHVSLFWYQQALGQGPEFLTYFQNEAQLDKSGLPSDRFFAERPEGSVSTLKIQRTQQEDSAVYLCASRRSSSYEQYFGPGTRLTVT.

This clonotype appeared a few times. The chain links TRBV15 to TRBJ2-1, with D unresolved. The germline V gene has CDR1 LNHNV and CDR2 YYDKDF (reference sequence). V was shortened by 1 base and J by 0 bases, with 16 bases between the two germline ends. This CDR3 spans 18 amino acids. The CDR3 DNA reads TGTGCCACCAGCAGAGGGTTCTTTAATGTTGCCTCCTACAATGAGCAGTTCTTC. Amino acids: CATSRGFFNVASYNEQFF.

The CDR3, as DNA: TGTGCCAGCAGCGACGGGACAGTCTATGGCTACACCTTC. It codes for CASSDGTVYGYTF. The chain couples TRBV11-1 to TRBJ1-2, with 7 bases lining up with TRBD1. This CDR3 comprises 13 residues. V shed 5 bases, J shed 4 bases, and the junction held 4 bases outside the gene matches. CDR1 is SGHAT, CDR2 FQDESV, per germline (reference sequence).

The chain links TRBV28 to TRBJ1-2; weak D call: TRBD1 (6 bases). V was shortened by 5 bases and J by 8 bases, with 12 bases between the two germline ends. The CDR3 has 12 residues. CDR1 is MDHEN and CDR2 is SYDVKM in the germline V gene. The CDR3 region has the DNA TGTGCCAGCAGTCTCGACCAGGGGGGCTACACCTTC. Its translation: CASSLDQGGYTF.

This clonotype turned up a few times. The rearrangement joins TRBV29-1 to TRBJ2-2; D might be TRBD2 (5 bases). In germline, CDR1 is SQVTM, CDR2 ANQGSEA. Trimming shortened V by 7 bases and J by 5 bases, and 11 bases separated the two germline ends. The CDR3 extends over 12 amino acids. DNA of the CDR3: TGCAGCGCGACCCCGGGGACCGGGGAGCTGTTTTTT. As protein: CSATPGTGELFF.

The rearrangement joins TRBV7-8 to TRBJ2-5; D is ambiguous. The J call may be wrong; the DNA end is better matched by TRBJ2-7. The CDR3 spans 12 residues. Germline CDR1 reads SGHVS; CDR2 reads FQNEAQ. CDR3 loop: CASSESLDEQYF. The CDR3, as DNA: TGTGCCAGCAGCGAGTCCTTAGACGAGCAGTACTTC.

The V call is TRBV6-2 or TRBV6-3, the J call TRBJ2-1, with 7 positions matching TRBD1. The DNA end is a closer match to TRBJ2-7, so the J assignment may be wrong. CDR3 size: 15 residues. Looked up from germline, CDR1 is MNHEY and CDR2 is SVGEGT. As DNA, the CDR3 is TGTGCCAGCAGTTATCGATTCGACAGGGTAGACGAGCAGTACTTC. Its protein product is CASSYRFDRVDEQYF.

Worth noting for this clonotype: The junction does not match germline at one end; this may be a read error. This rearrangement joins TRBV6-5 to TRBJ2-5, with D unresolved. CDR1 and CDR2 from the germline V gene are MNHEY and SVGAGI. The length of the CDR3 is 12 residues. The chain's CDR3 is CASSPPEETQCF. CDR3 nucleotide sequence: TGTGCCAGCAGCCCGCCTGAAGAGACCCAGTGCTTC.

The sample holds a few counts of this clonotype. At one boundary the junction diverges from the germline segment, which might be a read error. The chain employs TRBV27 and TRBJ2-3, with D perhaps given as TRBD1 or TRBD2 (5 bases each). CDR1 and CDR2 from the germline V gene are MNHEY and SMNVEV (reference sequence). The CDR3 spans 17 residues. CDR3 loop: CASSPYAGTEGVDTRYF. CDR3 sequence (DNA): TGTGCCAGCAGTCCATACGCCGGGACCGAAGGAGTAGATACGCGGTATTTT.

The table lists this clonotype with a few counts. This chain joins TRBV28 and TRBJ2-7; 8 positions match TRBD1. Germline CDR1 reads MDHEN; CDR2 reads SYDVKM. After removal of 5 bases from V and 3 bases from J, the junction contained 6 bases not matched to a gene. The CDR3 covers 14 residues. This chain's CDR3 is CASSPRTGFYEQYF. The CDR3 DNA follows: TGTGCCAGCAGTCCCCGGACAGGGTTCTACGAGCAGTACTTC. Filled out from reference TRBV28 and TRBJ2-7, the complete variable domain reads DVKVTQSSRYLVKRTGEKVFLECVQDMDHENMFWYRQDPGLGLRLIYFSYDVKMKEKGDIPEGYSVSREKKERFSLILESASTNQTSMYLCASSPRTGFYEQYFGPGTRLTVT.

This chain uses TRBV5-1 with TRBJ2-5; 8 bases line up with TRBD2. The V gene's germline CDR1 is SGHRS and CDR2 YFSETQ. The CDR3 has 15 amino acids. V shed 5 bases and J 5 bases; nucleotides not matched to a gene: 11. CDR3 protein: CASRPGRALGETQYF. The CDR3 region has the DNA TGCGCCAGCAGACCCGGGAGGGCCCTCGGGGAGACCCAGTACTTC.

This clonotype was recorded many times. This sequence joins TRBV5-6 and TRBJ2-5; D gene ambiguous. Germline CDR1 SGHDT, CDR2 YYEEEE. This CDR3 region has 13 residues. Trimming cost V 2 bases and J 5 bases, with 10 bases left between them. This CDR3 reads CASSFVEPETQYF. For the CDR3, the DNA is TGTGCCAGCAGCTTCGTGGAGCCGGAGACCCAGTACTTC. The full variable domain, with the rest looked up from reference TRBV5-6 and TRBJ2-5, is DAGVTQSPTHLIKTRGQQVTLRCSPKSGHDTVSWYQQALGQGPQFIFQYYEEEERQRGNFPDRFSGHQFPNYSSELNVNALLLGDSALYLCASSFVEPETQYFGPGTRLLVL.

The genes are TRBV29-1 and TRBJ2-7, with D unresolved. Looked up from germline, CDR1 is SQVTM and CDR2 is ANQGSEA. This CDR3 has 12 residues. V lost 4 bases and J 0 bases, leaving 7 bases between the germline ends. The CDR3 loop is CSVVLSSYEQYF. In DNA form, the CDR3 reads TGCAGCGTTGTCCTGAGCTCCTACGAGCAGTACTTC.

This clonotype occurred once. The V gene is TRBV29-1, the J gene TRBJ1-4; 7 nucleotides line up with TRBD1. Germline trimming cut 1 base from V and 6 bases from J; bases unmatched to any gene: 2. The CDR3 consists of 13 residues. CDR1 and CDR2 from the germline V gene are SQVTM and ANQGSEA. The CDR3 protein is CSVEVTGDEKLFF. In nucleotides, the CDR3 is TGCAGCGTTGAAGTAACAGGGGATGAAAAACTGTTTTTT. Full variable domain (remainder filled in from reference TRBV29-1 and TRBJ1-4): SAVISQKPSRDICQRGTSLTIQCQVDSQVTMMFWYRQQPGQSLTLIATANQGSEATYESGFVIDKFPISRPNLTFSTLTVSNMSPEDSSIYLCSVEVTGDEKLFFGSGTQLSVL.

V is TRBV5-8 and J is TRBJ2-3; 10 bases align to TRBD2. Trimming removed 2 bases from V and 4 bases from J; junction bases left unmatched: 7. The CDR3 is 16 residues long. Germline CDR1 is SGHTS and CDR2 is YDEGEE. The CDR3 here is CASSLAGGLGADTQYF. DNA for the CDR3: TGTGCCAGCAGCTTAGCGGGAGGGCTCGGCGCAGATACGCAGTATTTT.

The rearrangement links TRBV9 to TRBJ1-2; D remains unclear. V lost 5 bases and J 4 bases, leaving 18 bases between the germline ends. This CDR3 is built from 15 residues. CDR1 and CDR2 (germline): SGDLS, YYNGEE. DNA for the CDR3: TGTGCCAGCAGTCCCGTCCCTCCGGGTTCCTATGGCTACACCTTC. Its protein is CASSPVPPGSYGYTF.